Described below is a single T cell receptor (beta chain) sequence and its context. The antigen is undetermined. Systemic immunosuppression or autoimmune disease history was grounds to exclude patients. Trimming stripped 2 bases from V and 4 bases from J, with 8 bases between. CDR1 MNHEY and CDR2 SVGAGI come from the germline V gene. The CDR3 is 14 amino acids. These data originate in a study of OX40 agonist ivuxolimab in advanced cancers. Study-level information: Dose-escalation patients' cancers were hepatocellular carcinoma, melanoma, renal cell or head and neck cancer. Study-level findings and limits: In the expanded peripheral T cells, antigen specificity was never determined. Dose levels from 0.1 to 3.0 mg/kg saw CD4+ and CD8+ blood T cells expand clonally by week 6.

Repertoires were generated with immunoSEQ multiplex PCR, while TCRdb's copy carries only in-frame clones and drops some. Here the sample spans roughly 70,000 clones, roughly 86% being singletons. This chain joins TRBV6-5 and TRBJ2-2; D remains unclear. Specimen: CD4+ or CD8+ T cells sorted from blood, collected in a trial of the OX40 agonist ivuxolimab. This clonotype was obtained from an adult with an advanced solid tumor such as melanoma, head and neck, liver or kidney cancer. The CDR3 protein is CASSYNRVTGELFF. DNA for the CDR3: TGTGCCAGCAGTTACAACAGAGTCACCGGGGAGCTGTTTTTT.